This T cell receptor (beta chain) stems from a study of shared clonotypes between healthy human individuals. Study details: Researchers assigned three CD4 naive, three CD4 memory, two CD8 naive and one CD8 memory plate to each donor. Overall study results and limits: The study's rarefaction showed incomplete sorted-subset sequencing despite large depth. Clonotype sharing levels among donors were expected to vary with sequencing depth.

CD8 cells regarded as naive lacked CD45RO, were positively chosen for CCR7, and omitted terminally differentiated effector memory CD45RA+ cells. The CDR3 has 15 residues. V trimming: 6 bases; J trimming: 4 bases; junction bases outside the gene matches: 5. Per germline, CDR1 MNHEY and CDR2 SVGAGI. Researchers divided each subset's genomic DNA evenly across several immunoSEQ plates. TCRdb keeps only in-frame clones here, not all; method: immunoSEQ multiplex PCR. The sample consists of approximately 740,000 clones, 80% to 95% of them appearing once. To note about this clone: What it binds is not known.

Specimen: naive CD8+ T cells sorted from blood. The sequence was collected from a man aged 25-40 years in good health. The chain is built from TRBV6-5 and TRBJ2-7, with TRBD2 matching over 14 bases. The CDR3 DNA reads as TGTGCCAGCAGCCTAGGGACTAGCGGGGGATACGAGCAGTACTTC. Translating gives CASSLGTSGGYEQYF.